Detailed here is one T cell receptor beta chain. This clonotype was seen repeatedly, ten times or more. The antigen this receptor binds is unknown. No much larger clone exists at a distance of one base, and base qualities are not known. A patient counted as having stable hyperthyroidism if there was no progression to ophthalmopathy within 18 months of follow-up. Hyperthyroidism patients were newly diagnosed, with disease duration under 2 months, and aged 18 to 65 years. Anyone with other autoimmune diseases, uncontrolled infections, pregnancy or lactation was excluded from the study. Clinical symptoms, serum thyroxine, TRAb, thyroid ultrasound and orbital computed tomography formed the basis of the diagnosis. Ficoll-Paque density gradient centrifugation was used to isolate PBMCs from approximately 11 ml of fresh peripheral blood. Total RNA was extracted with Trizol reagent and quality-checked on an Agilent 2100 Bioanalyzer.

The germline V gene yields SGHRS for CDR1 and YFSETQ for CDR2. Its CDR3 holds 12 amino acids, cysteine through phenylalanine. Only the CDR3 DNA stays, 36 bases, in frame from base 1. Trimming removed 1 base from V and 6 bases from J, leaving 7 bases between the germline ends. These data originate in a study of Graves' ophthalmopathy and Graves' hyperthyroidism (dated by TCRdb to the late 2010s). For context, the study as a whole: Peripheral blood was collected at initial diagnosis, prior to any treatment. The 95 to 100 discovery patients were randomly divided into training and test sets at a 7:3 ratio. In 6 or 7 hyperthyroidism patients, T-cell repertoires of thyroid tissue and blood were compared. Following sample collection, hyperthyroidism patients were given methimazole at a starting dose of 30 mg daily, and ophthalmopathy patients were given high-dose intravenous methylprednisolone. An independent validation cohort was composed of roughly 19 hyperthyroidism patients and about 17 patients who later progressed from hyperthyroidism to ophthalmopathy. To explore V-J signatures that distinguish ophthalmopathy from hyperthyroidism, a discovery set of about a hundred patients was enrolled, made up of 40 to 45 with ophthalmopathy and some 60 with stable hyperthyroidism. To tell Graves' ophthalmopathy apart from Graves' hyperthyroidism, and to predict which patients would progress to ophthalmopathy, the study relied on TCR beta repertoire signatures. In total, 135 blood samples were TCR-sequenced: approximately 42 ophthalmopathy, some 72 hyperthyroidism and about 17 hyperthyroidism-to-ophthalmopathy patients.

Results the study describes overall, beyond this receptor: Sample size was not predetermined statistically, and investigators were not blinded to group allocation. In validation, the model predicted ophthalmopathy progression with about 71% sensitivity and roughly 78% specificity; roughly 12 predicted patients were CT-confirmed with GO in a median of approximately six months. Most of the expanded thyroid clonotypes with a frequency above 0.001 were also detected in blood, and it was suggested that the thyroid immune response may be reflected by blood repertoires. In cross-validation, the 13-signature model distinguished ophthalmopathy from stable hyperthyroidism with around 86% sensitivity and 81.08% specificity, while in the test set the corresponding values were around 79% and 71%.

For repertoire sequencing, the TCR beta CDR3 regions were amplified from RNA transcripts. A first-round RT-PCR used HTBI primers with the Qiagen OneStep RT-PCR kit, followed by a second-round multiplex PCR, size selection and purification. Libraries were sequenced on an Illumina HiSeq2000 using paired-end 100 bp reads. As for the original processing: SOAPnuke was used for read processing, and reads with adapters, uncalled bases, a mean Phred below 15, or no exact constant-primer or identifier match were discarded. COPE v1.2.5 was used to merge the high-quality paired reads. Clonotypes were defined as unique nucleotide sequences and were aligned to IMGT TRB V, D and J references using MiTCR v1.1. The analysis was limited to V-J combinations with a frequency above 0.0001, which together covered 99.2% of the repertoires. For each V-J combination, a TCR clonal expansion and chaos score was defined as the ratio of F50 clonal expansion to chaos observed in the TCRdist matrix. Welch's t-statistics and random forest were used to narrow the features down to 10 to 15 V-J combinations, which were then fed into a naive Bayes classifier. The Morisita-Horn index was used to measure how similar the thyroid and blood repertoires were. Starting from the raw public reads, TCRdb applied fastp trimming at Q25, assembled clones with MiXCR and retained in-frame beta chains. Identical CDR3 proteins give one entry, which carries the most common genes and DNA. The V and J calls come from TCRdb's annotation, not from the publication. Counted in this sample were 400,000 or so distinct CDR3 sequences; 15% of them appeared once. The ten most abundant clones make up around 7% of the sample.

Sequenced material: peripheral blood. The chain is encoded by TRBV5-1 joined to TRBJ1-1, with a tentative D gene TRBD1 over 5 matching bases. The origin of this receptor is a woman between 18 and 29 years old with stable Graves' hyperthyroidism. Donor details come from another sample of the same person, matched by shared clones. The DNA is as follows: TGCGCCAGCAGCTTGCAAGGGGCTGAAGCTTTCTTT. Translated, it reads CASSLQGAEAFF.